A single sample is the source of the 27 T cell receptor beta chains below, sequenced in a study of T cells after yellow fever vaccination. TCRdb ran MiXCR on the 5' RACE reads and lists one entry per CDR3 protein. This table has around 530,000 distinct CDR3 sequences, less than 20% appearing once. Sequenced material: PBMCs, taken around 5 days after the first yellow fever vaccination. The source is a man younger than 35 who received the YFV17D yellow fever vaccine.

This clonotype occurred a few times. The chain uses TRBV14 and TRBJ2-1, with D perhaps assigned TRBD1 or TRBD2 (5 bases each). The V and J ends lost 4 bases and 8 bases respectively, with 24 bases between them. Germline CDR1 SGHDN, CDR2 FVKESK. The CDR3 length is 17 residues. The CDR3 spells CASSPGPDPPVRDEQFF. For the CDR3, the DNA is TGTGCCAGCAGCCCGGGGCCCGACCCTCCGGTACGGGATGAGCAGTTCTTC. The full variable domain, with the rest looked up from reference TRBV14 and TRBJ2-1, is EAGVTQFPSHSVIEKGQTVTLRCDPISGHDNLYWYRRVMGKEIKFLLHFVKESKQDESGMPNNRFLAERTGGTYSTLKVQPAELEDSGVYFCASSPGPDPPVRDEQFFGPGTRLTVL.

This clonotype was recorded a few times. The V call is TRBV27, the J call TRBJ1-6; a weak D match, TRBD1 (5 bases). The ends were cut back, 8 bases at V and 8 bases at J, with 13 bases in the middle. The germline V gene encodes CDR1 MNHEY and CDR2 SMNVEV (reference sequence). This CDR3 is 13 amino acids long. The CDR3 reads CASRPRGDSPLHF. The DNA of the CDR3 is TGTGCCAGCCGCCCCCGGGGGGATTCACCCCTCCACTTT.

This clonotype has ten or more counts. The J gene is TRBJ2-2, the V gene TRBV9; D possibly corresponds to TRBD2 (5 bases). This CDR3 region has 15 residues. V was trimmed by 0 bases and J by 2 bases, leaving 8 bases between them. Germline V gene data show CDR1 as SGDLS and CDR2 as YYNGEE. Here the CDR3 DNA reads TGTGCCAGCAGCGTAGAGACTATCAACACCGGGGAGCTGTTTTTT. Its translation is CASSVETINTGELFF.

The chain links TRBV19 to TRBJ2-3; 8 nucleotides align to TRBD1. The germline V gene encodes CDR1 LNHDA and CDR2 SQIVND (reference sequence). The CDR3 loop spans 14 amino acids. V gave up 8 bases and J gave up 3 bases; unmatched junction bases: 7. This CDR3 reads CASRPGQETDTQYF. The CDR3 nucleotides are TGTGCCAGTCGGCCGGGACAGGAAACAGATACGCAGTATTTT.

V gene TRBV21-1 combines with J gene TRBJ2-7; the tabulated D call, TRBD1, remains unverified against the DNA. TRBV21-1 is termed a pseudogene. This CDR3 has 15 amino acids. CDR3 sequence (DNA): TGTGCCAGCAGCAAGCGGGGGCCAACCACCTACGAGCAGTACGTC. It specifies CASSKRGPTTYEQYV.

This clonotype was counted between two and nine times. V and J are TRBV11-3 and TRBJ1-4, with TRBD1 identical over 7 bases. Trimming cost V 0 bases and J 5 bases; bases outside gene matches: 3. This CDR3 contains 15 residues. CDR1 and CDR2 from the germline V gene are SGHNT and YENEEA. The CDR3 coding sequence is TGTGCCAGCAGCTTAGAGACAGGGCGGAATGAAAAACTGTTTTTT. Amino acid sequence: CASSLETGRNEKLFF.

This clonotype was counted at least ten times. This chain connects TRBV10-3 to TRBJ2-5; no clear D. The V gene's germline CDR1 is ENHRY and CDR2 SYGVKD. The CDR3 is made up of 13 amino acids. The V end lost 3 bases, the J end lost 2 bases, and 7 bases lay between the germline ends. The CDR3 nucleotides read TGTGCCATCAGTGACGGCCAACAAGAGACCCAGTACTTC. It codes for CAISDGQQETQYF.

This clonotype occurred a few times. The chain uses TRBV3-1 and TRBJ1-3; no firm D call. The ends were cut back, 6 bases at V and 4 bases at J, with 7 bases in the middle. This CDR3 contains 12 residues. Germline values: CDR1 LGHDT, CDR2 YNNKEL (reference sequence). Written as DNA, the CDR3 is TGTGCCAGCAGGCTAAACGGAAACACCATATATTTT. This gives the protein CASRLNGNTIYF.

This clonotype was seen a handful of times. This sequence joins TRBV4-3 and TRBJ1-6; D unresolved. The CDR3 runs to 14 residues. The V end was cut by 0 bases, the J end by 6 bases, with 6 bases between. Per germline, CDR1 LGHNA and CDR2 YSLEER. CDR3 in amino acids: CASSQEQPNSPLHF. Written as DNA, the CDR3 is TGCGCCAGCAGCCAAGAGCAGCCTAATTCACCCCTCCACTTT.

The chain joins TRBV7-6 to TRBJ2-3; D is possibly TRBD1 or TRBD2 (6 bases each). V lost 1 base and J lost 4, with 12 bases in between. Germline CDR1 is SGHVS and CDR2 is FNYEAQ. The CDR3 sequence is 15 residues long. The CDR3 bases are TGTGCCAGCAGCTTAGGAGGGGGGCATGCAGATACGCAGTATTTT. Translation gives CASSLGGGHADTQYF.

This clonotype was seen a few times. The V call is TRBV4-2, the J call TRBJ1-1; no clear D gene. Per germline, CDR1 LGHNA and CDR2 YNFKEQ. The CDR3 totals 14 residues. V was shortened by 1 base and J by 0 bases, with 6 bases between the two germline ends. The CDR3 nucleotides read TGTGCCAGCAGCCAAGTTTATATGAACACTGAAGCTTTCTTT. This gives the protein CASSQVYMNTEAFF.

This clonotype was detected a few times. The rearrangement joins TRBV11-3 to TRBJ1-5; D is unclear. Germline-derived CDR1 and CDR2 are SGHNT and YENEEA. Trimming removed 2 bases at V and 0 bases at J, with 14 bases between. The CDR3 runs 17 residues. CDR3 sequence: CASSLNPRANSNQPQHF. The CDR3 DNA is TGTGCCAGCAGCTTAAACCCACGGGCCAATAGCAATCAGCCCCAGCATTTT.

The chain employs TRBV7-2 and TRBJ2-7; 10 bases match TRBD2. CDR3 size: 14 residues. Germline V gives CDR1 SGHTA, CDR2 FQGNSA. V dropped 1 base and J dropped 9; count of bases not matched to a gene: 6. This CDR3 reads CASSLEAGGPGQYF. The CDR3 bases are TGTGCCAGCAGCTTAGAAGCGGGGGGGCCTGGGCAGTACTTC.

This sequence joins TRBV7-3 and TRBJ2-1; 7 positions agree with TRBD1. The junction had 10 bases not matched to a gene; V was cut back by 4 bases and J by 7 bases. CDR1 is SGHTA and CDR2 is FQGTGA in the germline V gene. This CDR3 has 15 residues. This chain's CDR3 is CASSSSGQQGNEQFF. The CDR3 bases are TGTGCCAGCAGCTCCTCGGGACAGCAGGGGAATGAGCAGTTCTTC.

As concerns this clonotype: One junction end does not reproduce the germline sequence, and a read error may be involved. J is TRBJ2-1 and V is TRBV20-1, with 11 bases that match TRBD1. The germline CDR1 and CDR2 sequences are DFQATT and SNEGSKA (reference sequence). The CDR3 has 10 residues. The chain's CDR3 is CSATDRGPIF. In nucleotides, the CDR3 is TGCAGTGCTACGGACAGGGGGCCAATCTTC.

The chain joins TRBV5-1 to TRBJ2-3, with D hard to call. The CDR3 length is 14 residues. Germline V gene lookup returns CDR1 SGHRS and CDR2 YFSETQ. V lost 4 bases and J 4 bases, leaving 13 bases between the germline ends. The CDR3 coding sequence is TGCGCCAGCAGCCTATCGGGTCGGGCAGATACGCAGTATTTT. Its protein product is CASSLSGRADTQYF.

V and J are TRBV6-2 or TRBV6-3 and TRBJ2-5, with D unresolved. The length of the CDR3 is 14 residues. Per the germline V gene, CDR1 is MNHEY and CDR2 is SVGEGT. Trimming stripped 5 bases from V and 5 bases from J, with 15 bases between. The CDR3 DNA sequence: TGTGCCAGCAGTACGAGGACGGACCGGGAGACCCAGTACTTC. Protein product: CASSTRTDRETQYF.

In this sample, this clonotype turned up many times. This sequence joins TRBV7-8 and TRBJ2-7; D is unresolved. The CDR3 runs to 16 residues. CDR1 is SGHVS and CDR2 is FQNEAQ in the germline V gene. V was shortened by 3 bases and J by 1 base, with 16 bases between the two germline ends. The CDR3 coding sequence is TGTGCCAGCAGCTTTCGAAGAACGTCGCAGTCCTACGAGCAGTACTTC. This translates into CASSFRRTSQSYEQYF.

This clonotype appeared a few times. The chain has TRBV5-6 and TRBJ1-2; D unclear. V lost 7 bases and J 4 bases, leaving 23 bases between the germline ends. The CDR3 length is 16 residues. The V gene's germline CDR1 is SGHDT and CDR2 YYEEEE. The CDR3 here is CASFKPREQGSYGYTF. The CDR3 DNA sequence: TGTGCCAGCTTTAAGCCCAGAGAACAAGGGAGCTATGGCTACACCTTC.

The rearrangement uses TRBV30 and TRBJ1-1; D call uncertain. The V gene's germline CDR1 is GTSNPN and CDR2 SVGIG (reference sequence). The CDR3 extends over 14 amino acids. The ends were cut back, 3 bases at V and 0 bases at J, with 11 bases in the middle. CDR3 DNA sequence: TGTGCCTGGAGCCCCATTTTCATGAACACTGAAGCTTTCTTT. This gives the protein CAWSPIFMNTEAFF.

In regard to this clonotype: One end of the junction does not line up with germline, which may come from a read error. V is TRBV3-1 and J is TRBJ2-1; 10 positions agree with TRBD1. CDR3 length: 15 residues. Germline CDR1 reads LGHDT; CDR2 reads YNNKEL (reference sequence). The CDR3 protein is CASSQAGQGGNELFF. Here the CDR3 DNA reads TGTGCCAGCAGCCAAGCCGGACAGGGGGGAAATGAGCTGTTCTTC.

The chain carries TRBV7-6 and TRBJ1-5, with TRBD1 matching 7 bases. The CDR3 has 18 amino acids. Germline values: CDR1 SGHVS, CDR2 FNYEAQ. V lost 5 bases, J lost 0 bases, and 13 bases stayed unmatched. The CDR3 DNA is TGTGCCAGCAGCCCCTTTCCGGGACAGCCCTATAGCAATCAGCCCCAGCATTTT. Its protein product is CASSPFPGQPYSNQPQHF.

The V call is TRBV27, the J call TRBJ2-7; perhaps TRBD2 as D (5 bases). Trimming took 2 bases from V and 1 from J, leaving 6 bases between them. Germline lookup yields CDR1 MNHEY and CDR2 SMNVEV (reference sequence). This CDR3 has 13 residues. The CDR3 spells CASSLRESYEQYV. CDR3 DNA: TGTGCCAGCAGTTTACGGGAATCCTACGAGCAGTACGTC.

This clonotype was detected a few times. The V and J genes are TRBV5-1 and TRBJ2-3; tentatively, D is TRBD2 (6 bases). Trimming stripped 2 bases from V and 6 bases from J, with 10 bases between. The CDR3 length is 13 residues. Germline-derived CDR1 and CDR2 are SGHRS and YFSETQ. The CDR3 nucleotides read TGCGCCAGCAGCTTTCTTGGGGGGGATACGCAGTATTTT. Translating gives CASSFLGGDTQYF.

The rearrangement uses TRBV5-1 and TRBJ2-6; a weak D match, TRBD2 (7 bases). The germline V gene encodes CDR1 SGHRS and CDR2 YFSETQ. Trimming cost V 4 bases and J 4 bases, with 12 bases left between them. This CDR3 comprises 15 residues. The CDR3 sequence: CASSPRGAGANVLTF. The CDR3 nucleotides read TGCGCCAGCAGCCCTCGGGGGGCCGGGGCCAACGTCCTGACTTTC.

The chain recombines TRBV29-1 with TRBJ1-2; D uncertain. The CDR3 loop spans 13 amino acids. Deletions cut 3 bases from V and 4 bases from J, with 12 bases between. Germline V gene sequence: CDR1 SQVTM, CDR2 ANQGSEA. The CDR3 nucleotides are TGCAGCGTTGAGCGGGATGGAATCTATGGCTACACCTTC. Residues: CSVERDGIYGYTF.

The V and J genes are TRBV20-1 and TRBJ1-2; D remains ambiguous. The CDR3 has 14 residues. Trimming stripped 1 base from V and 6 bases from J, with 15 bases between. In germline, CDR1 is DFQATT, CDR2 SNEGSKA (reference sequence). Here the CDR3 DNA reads TGCAGTGCTAGAGCTCCGGGAATCTTTGATGGCTACACCTTC. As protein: CSARAPGIFDGYTF.